This T cell receptor beta chain is drawn from a study of T cells in Graves' hyperthyroidism and ophthalmopathy. About the research overall: Initial diagnosis, before any treatment, was when peripheral blood was collected.

Lactation, pregnancy, other autoimmune disease or uncontrolled infection excluded patients. Orbital computed tomography, thyroid ultrasound, serum thyroxine and TRAb, and clinical symptoms together informed the diagnoses. PBMCs were obtained from approximately 10 ml fresh peripheral blood. TCR beta CDR3 regions were amplified from RNA transcripts. A set of HTBI primers served as the primers for a first-round RT-PCR of the TCR CDR3. TCRdb independently ran MiXCR on the multiplex PCR reads; one entry per CDR3 protein. The sample has roughly 660,000 distinct CDR3 sequences, roughly 17% seen once. The CDR3 sequence is 15 residues long. From germline, CDR1 is LGHDT and CDR2 YNNKEL (reference sequence). Trimming took off 0 bases at V and 4 bases at J, with 7 bases between the two ends. This clonotype was seen more than once but under ten times.

Sequenced material: blood. The V and J genes are TRBV3-1 and TRBJ1-6; a weak D match, TRBD1 (5 bases). This receptor was taken from a man aged 50 to 59 with Graves' hyperthyroidism. The CDR3 loop is CASSQEGTYNSPLHF. The CDR3 DNA sequence: TGTGCCAGCAGCCAAGAGGGGACTTATAATTCACCCCTCCACTTT.